This T cell receptor beta chain was found in a study of control samples from healthy donors and cancer patients. The CDR3 has 12 residues. V was pared by 2 bases and J by 9 bases, with 8 bases between. The repertoire was sequenced with immunoSEQ multiplex PCR; TCRdb's copy has only in-frame clones and lacks some. The sample holds 70,000 or so clones, 75% to 90% seen once. The V gene is TRBV12-3 or TRBV12-4, the J gene TRBJ2-1; D not resolved. The specimen was blood. This TCR was recovered from a man aged 45-65 years in good health. CDR3 bases: TGTGCCAGCAGTTTACTATCCCGTGAGCAGTTCTTC. It is translated as CASSLLSREQFF.